The 8 T cell receptor beta chains presented below share a single source sample, sequenced in a study of OX40 agonist ivuxolimab in advanced cancers. The table came from immunoSEQ multiplex PCR; TCRdb's copy has only in-frame clones and leaves some out. The sample yields around 64,000 clones, about 89% seen once. This material consisted of CD4+ or CD8+ T cells sorted from blood, taken in a trial of the OX40 agonist ivuxolimab. All receptors derive from an adult with an advanced solid tumor such as melanoma, head and neck, liver or kidney cancer.

The chain carries TRBV6-6 and TRBJ2-1; D ambiguous. The germline V gene encodes CDR1 MNHNY and CDR2 SVGAGI (reference sequence). The CDR3 runs to 13 residues. V was pared by 2 bases and J by 6 bases, with 8 bases between. In nucleotides, the CDR3 is TGTGCCAGCAGTTACCTAAGAGGCAATGAGCAGTTCTTC. Translated, it gives CASSYLRGNEQFF.

This chain connects TRBV2 to TRBJ2-1, with D possibly being TRBD2 (5 bases). V dropped 2 bases and J dropped 8 bases, with 22 bases sitting between them. The germline CDR1 and CDR2 sequences are SNHLY and FYNNEI. This CDR3 spans 17 amino acids. The CDR3 spells CASSESLATVLRDEQFF. CDR3 DNA: TGTGCCAGCAGTGAATCCTTGGCGACCGTCCTGAGGGATGAGCAGTTCTTC.

This chain uses TRBV23-1 with TRBJ1-4; D is unresolved. TRBV23-1 is an ORF, with its function uncertain. The V and J ends lost 7 bases and 3 bases respectively, with 9 bases between them. This CDR3 comprises 13 residues. CDR3 nucleotides: TGCGCCAGCACCCACCCGGCTAATGAAAAACTGTTTTTT. Its translation is CASTHPANEKLFF.

This rearrangement joins TRBV30 to TRBJ1-5; D remains unclear. This CDR3 spans 14 amino acids. Germline V gene sequence: CDR1 GTSNPN, CDR2 SVGIG (reference sequence). Trimming removed 5 bases at V and 2 bases at J, with 13 bases between. The CDR3 reads CAWSRALGNQPQHF. The CDR3 DNA follows: TGTGCCTGGTCACGGGCTTTGGGCAATCAGCCCCAGCATTTT. Full variable domain (outside the CDR3, taken from reference TRBV30 and TRBJ1-5): SQTIHQWPATLVQPVGSPLSLECTVEGTSNPNLYWYRQAAGRGLQLLFYSVGIGQISSEVPQNLSASRPQDRQFILSSKKLLLSDSGFYLCAWSRALGNQPQHFGDGTRLSIL.

The V gene is TRBV29-1, the J gene TRBJ1-1, with D unresolved. Germline V gives CDR1 SQVTM, CDR2 ANQGSEA. Trimming shortened V by 5 bases and J by 1 base, and 11 bases separated the two germline ends. There are 13 residues in the CDR3. CDR3 sequence: CSVLRSENTEAFF. The CDR3 bases are TGCAGCGTTTTGAGGTCCGAGAACACTGAAGCTTTCTTT.

CDR3 DNA sequence: TGCGCCAGCAGCCAAGATGGGGGGCTTGAAGCTTTCTTT. Translation gives CASSQDGGLEAFF. The rearrangement links TRBV4-3 to TRBJ1-1; D possibly corresponds to TRBD1 (6 bases). V was trimmed by 0 bases and J by 7 bases, leaving 9 bases between them. The CDR3 has 13 residues. The germline V gene has CDR1 LGHNA and CDR2 YSLEER.

V and J are TRBV7-9 and TRBJ1-6; TRBD1 matches at 7 bases. From germline, CDR1 is SEHNR and CDR2 FQNEAQ (reference sequence). After removal of 4 bases from V and 7 bases from J, the junction contained 4 bases not matched to a gene. This CDR3 has 14 residues. The DNA of the CDR3 is TGTGCCAGCAGCTCCCAGGGGGGGAATTCACCCCTCCACTTT. It translates to CASSSQGGNSPLHF.

The chain uses TRBV18 and TRBJ2-7; D may correspond to TRBD1 or TRBD2 (5 bases each). V lost 1 base to trimming and J lost 4 bases, with 14 bases between them. The germline V gene has CDR1 KGHSH and CDR2 LQKENI. There are 15 residues in the CDR3. The CDR3 spells CASSPLRGGSYEQYF. In DNA form, the CDR3 reads TGTGCCAGCTCACCACTGAGGGGCGGGTCATACGAGCAGTACTTC. Complete variable domain (other parts from reference TRBV18 and TRBJ2-7): NAGVMQNPRHLVRRRGQEARLRCSPMKGHSHVYWYRQLPEEGLKFMVYLQKENIIDESGMPKERFSAEFPKEGPSILRIQQVVRGDSAAYFCASSPLRGGSYEQYFGPGTRLTVT.